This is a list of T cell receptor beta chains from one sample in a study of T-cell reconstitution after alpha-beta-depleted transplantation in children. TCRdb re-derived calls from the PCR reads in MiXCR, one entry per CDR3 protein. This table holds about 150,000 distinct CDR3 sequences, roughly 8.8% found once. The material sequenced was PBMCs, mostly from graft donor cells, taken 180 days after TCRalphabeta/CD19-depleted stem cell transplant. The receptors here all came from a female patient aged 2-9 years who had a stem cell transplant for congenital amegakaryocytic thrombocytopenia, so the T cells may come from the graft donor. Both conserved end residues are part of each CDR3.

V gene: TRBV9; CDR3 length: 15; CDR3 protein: CASSVSGRRNQPQHF
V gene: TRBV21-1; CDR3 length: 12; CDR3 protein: CASTSAGDEQYF
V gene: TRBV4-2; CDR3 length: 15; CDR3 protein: CASSQQAGTPYEQYF
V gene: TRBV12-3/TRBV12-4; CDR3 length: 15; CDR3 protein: CASSLGTGGLDTQYF
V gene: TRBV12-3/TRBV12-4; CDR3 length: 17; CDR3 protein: CASTFGGGLRGFYEQYF
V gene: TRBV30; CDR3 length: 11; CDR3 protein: CAWSVWGPLHF
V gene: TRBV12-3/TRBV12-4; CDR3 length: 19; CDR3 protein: CASSPYFAGGPTGANVLTF
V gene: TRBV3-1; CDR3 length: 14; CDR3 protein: CASSQLGGSYEQYF
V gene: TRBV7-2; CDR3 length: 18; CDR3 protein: CASSGLILLAGLYNEQFF
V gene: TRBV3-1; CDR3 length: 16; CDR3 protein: CASSQVFGRAAGELFF
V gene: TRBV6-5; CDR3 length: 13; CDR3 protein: CASSFEGRETQYF
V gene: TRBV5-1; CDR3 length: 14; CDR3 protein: CASSYRDPLGGYTF
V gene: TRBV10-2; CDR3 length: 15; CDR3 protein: CASSLGRGSSYEQYF
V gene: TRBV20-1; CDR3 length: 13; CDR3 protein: CSGQGASNEKLFF
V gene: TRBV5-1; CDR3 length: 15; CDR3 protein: CASSSKAGSYNEQFF
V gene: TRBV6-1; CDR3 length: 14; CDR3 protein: CASVTGIRTDTQYF
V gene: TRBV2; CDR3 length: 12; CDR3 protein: CASRRLEDTQYF
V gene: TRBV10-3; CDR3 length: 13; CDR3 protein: CAIKRDDTDTQYF
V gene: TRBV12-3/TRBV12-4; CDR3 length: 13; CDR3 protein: CASSFQAYYGYTF
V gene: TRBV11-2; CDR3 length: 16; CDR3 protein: CASRSPRGSSYNEQFF
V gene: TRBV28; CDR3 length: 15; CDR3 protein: CASGGGRPTGNTIYF
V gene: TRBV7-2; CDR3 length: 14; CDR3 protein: CASSQDRGREEQYF
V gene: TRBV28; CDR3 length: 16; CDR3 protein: CASSVLRDRKNQPQHF
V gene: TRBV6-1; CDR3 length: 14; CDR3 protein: CASSPAWGPYEQYF
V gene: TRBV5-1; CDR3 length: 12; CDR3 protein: CASSSQGYEQYF
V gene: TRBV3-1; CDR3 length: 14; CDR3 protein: CASSLTSVEERQYF
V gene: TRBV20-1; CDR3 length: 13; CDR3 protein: CSAGTGNTGELFF
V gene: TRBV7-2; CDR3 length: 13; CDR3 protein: CASRRQSNSPLHF
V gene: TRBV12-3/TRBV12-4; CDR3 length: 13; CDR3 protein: CASRGTLNTEAFF